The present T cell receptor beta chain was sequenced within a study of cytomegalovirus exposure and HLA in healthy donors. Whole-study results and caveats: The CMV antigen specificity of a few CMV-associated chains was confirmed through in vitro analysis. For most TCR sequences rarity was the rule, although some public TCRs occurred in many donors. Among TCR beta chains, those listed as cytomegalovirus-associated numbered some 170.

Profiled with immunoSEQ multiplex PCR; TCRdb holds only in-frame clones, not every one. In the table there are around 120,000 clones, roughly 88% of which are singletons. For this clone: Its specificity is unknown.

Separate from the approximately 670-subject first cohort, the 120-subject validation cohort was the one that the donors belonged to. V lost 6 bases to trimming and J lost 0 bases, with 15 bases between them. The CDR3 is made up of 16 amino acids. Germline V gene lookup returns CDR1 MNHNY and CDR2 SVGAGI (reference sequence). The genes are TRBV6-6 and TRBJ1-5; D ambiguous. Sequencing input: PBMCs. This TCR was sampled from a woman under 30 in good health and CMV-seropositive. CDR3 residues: CASSRSSSNSNQPQHF. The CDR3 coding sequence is TGTGCCAGCAGCCGGTCGTCAAGTAATAGCAATCAGCCCCAGCATTTT.